The 27 T cell receptor beta chains below all came from one sample that was sequenced in a study of control samples from healthy donors and cancer patients. Repertoires were generated with immunoSEQ multiplex PCR, while TCRdb's copy carries only in-frame clones and drops some. The sample shows tens of thousands of clones, 85% to 90% of them seen only once. The sample was PBMCs. These receptors were taken from a woman in her fifties or sixties with colorectal cancer.

This clone was counted a single time. J is TRBJ2-5 and V is TRBV18; D gene ambiguous. V gave up 3 bases and J gave up 0 bases, with 11 bases separating them. The CDR3 spans 15 residues. In germline, CDR1 is KGHSH, CDR2 LQKENI. CDR3 amino acids: CASSPVDLYQETQYF. CDR3 sequence (DNA): TGTGCCAGCTCACCCGTTGACCTATACCAAGAGACCCAGTACTTC.

Turning to this clone: Other DNA sequences in this specimen translate into the identical CDR3. This chain links TRBV5-1 with TRBJ1-5; 7 positions match TRBD1. Trimming at V came to 0 bases and at J to 5 bases, leaving 5 bases not matched to a gene. Germline V gene sequence: CDR1 SGHRS, CDR2 YFSETQ. The CDR3 has 15 residues. CDR3 sequence: CASSLEGADYQPQHF. The CDR3 coding sequence is TGCGCCAGCAGCTTGGAGGGGGCCGACTATCAGCCCCAGCATTTT.

This CDR3 reads CASSLRTSGVYEQYV. The CDR3 DNA reads as TGTGCCAGCAGTTTAAGGACGTCTGGGGTATACGAGCAGTACGTC. V usage is TRBV27 and J usage is TRBJ2-7; unclear D gene. Between the trimmed V and J ends, which lost 2 bases and 4 bases, there was a span of 15 bases. This CDR3 spans 15 amino acids. CDR1 is MNHEY, CDR2 SMNVEV, per germline (reference sequence).

In its sample, this clone was seen a few times. The chain uses TRBV7-9 and TRBJ1-3; 7 bases line up with TRBD1. Germline CDR1 and CDR2: SEHNR and FQNEAQ (reference sequence). The ends lost 5 bases at V and 0 bases at J; junction bases unmatched: 10. The CDR3 is made up of 17 amino acids. CDR3 loop: CASSLVTGAASGNTIYF. In DNA form, the CDR3 reads TGTGCCAGCAGCCTAGTAACAGGGGCGGCCTCTGGAAACACCATATATTTT.

This sequence joins TRBV28 and TRBJ2-7; 9 bases line up with TRBD2. CDR1 and CDR2 (germline): MDHEN, SYDVKM. The trim removed 2 bases at V and 6 bases at J, leaving 8 bases unmatched. The CDR3 extends over 15 amino acids. CDR3: CASSLAAGGKGEQYV. CDR3 coding DNA: TGTGCCAGCAGTTTAGCAGCGGGGGGAAAGGGCGAGCAGTACGTC.

This clone was seen a single time. The J gene is TRBJ1-2, the V gene TRBV30, with D perhaps matching TRBD1 (6 bases). The germline V gene has CDR1 GTSNPN and CDR2 SVGIG (reference sequence). The CDR3 is made up of 12 amino acids. V lost 4 bases and J lost 7, with 13 bases in between. The CDR3 loop is CAWNKDSFGYTF. The CDR3 region has the DNA TGTGCCTGGAACAAGGACAGTTTTGGCTACACCTTC.

The chain has TRBV6-5 and TRBJ1-2, with D hard to call. CDR1 is MNHEY, CDR2 SVGAGI, per germline. This CDR3 has 13 residues. V was clipped by 6 bases and J by 4 bases, with 12 bases between them. The CDR3 spells CASSSVVGYGYTF. Written as DNA, the CDR3 is TGTGCCAGCAGCTCTGTGGTAGGCTATGGCTACACCTTC.

The gene calls are TRBV9 and TRBJ1-3; D not resolved. V lost 4 bases, J lost 3 bases, and 11 bases lay in between. The germline V gene encodes CDR1 SGDLS and CDR2 YYNGEE. This CDR3 has 14 amino acids. CDR3 DNA: TGTGCCAGCAGCCCCCCCCCAAGTGGAAACACCATATATTTT. Protein sequence: CASSPPPSGNTIYF.

V gene TRBV12-5 combines with J gene TRBJ2-4, with a possible D match to TRBD1 (6 bases). Between the trimmed V and J ends, which lost 3 bases and 5 bases, there was a span of 8 bases. Germline-derived CDR1 and CDR2 are LGHNT and FRNRAP. The CDR3 is 13 amino acids. This CDR3 is CASGFWTENIQYF. The CDR3 bases are TGTGCTAGTGGTTTTTGGACAGAAAACATTCAGTACTTC.

The chain is built from TRBV2 and TRBJ1-4; D is uncertain. The CDR3 runs to 13 residues. V was shortened by 4 bases and J by 3 bases, with 6 bases between the two germline ends. Germline V gene lookup returns CDR1 SNHLY and CDR2 FYNNEI. The CDR3 DNA reads TGTGCCAGCAGTGTCAGCGCTAATGAAAAACTGTTTTTT. Its protein product is CASSVSANEKLFF.

The chain is built from TRBV5-8 and TRBJ1-4; D gene ambiguous. The CDR3 contains 15 residues. Germline V lookup: CDR1 SGHTS, CDR2 YDEGEE. The V gene lost 4 bases and the J gene lost 1 base, with 11 bases spanning the gap. The CDR3 sequence: CASSRSGRTNEKLFF. Here the CDR3 DNA reads TGTGCCAGCAGCCGTTCTGGGAGAACTAATGAAAAACTGTTTTTT.

This chain uses TRBV6-5 with TRBJ2-3, with TRBD2 as a possible D gene (5 bases). The germline V gene has CDR1 MNHEY and CDR2 SVGAGI. The length of the CDR3 is 13 residues. V shed 6 bases and J shed 4 bases, with 11 bases lying between them. CDR3 sequence (DNA): TGTGCCAGCAGCCGGGATGGGGCAGATACGCAGTATTTT. Translated, it gives CASSRDGADTQYF.

The chain uses TRBV5-1 and TRBJ2-3, with 9 bases fitting TRBD1. The junction had 9 bases not matched to a gene; V was cut back by 6 bases and J by 4 bases. Germline CDR1 is SGHRS and CDR2 is YFSETQ. The CDR3 extends over 15 amino acids. CDR3 DNA sequence: TGCGCCAGCACACTACAGGGGGCCACAGCAGATACGCAGTATTTT. Amino acid sequence: CASTLQGATADTQYF.

This clone was counted once. This chain connects TRBV28 to TRBJ1-3; D is perhaps TRBD1 (6 bases). The CDR3 runs 16 residues. Germline lookup yields CDR1 MDHEN and CDR2 SYDVKM. V shed 5 bases and J shed 3 bases, with 17 bases lying between them. In DNA, the CDR3 is TGTGCCAGCAGTCCGGGGCAGGGGATAATTGGAAACACCATATATTTT. It translates to CASSPGQGIIGNTIYF.

About this clone itself: The sample contains more than one DNA sequence encoding this CDR3. The chain carries TRBV18 and TRBJ1-2; a weak D match, TRBD1 (5 bases). CDR1 is KGHSH and CDR2 is LQKENI in the germline V gene. The CDR3 has 13 amino acids. V was cut by 3 bases and J by 1 base, with 6 bases left in between. The CDR3: CASSPDSNYGYTF. The CDR3 nucleotides are TGTGCCAGCTCACCTGACAGTAACTATGGCTACACCTTC.

This clone showed up just once. The chain carries TRBV6-6 and TRBJ1-1; D unresolved. Germline values: CDR1 MNHNY, CDR2 SVGAGI (reference sequence). The CDR3 has 13 residues. V was pared by 7 bases and J by 0 bases, with 9 bases between. The CDR3 DNA reads as TGTGCCAGCAAGAACAGTTTGAACACTGAAGCTTTCTTT. It translates to CASKNSLNTEAFF.

The chain employs TRBV28 and TRBJ2-2; no clear D gene. CDR1 is MDHEN and CDR2 is SYDVKM in the germline V gene. Trimming stripped 6 bases from V and 0 bases from J, with 11 bases between. The CDR3 totals 15 residues. CDR3 in amino acids: CASSRNLANTGELFF. CDR3 nucleotides: TGTGCCAGCAGCCGGAATCTCGCGAACACCGGGGAGCTGTTTTTT.

V usage is TRBV15 and J usage is TRBJ1-2; unclear D gene. Germline CDR1 reads LNHNV; CDR2 reads YYDKDF (reference sequence). Trimming shortened V by 0 bases and J by 3 bases, and 5 bases separated the two germline ends. This CDR3 has 13 residues. CDR3 loop: CATSRDKDYGYTF. The CDR3 nucleotides are TGTGCCACCAGCAGAGATAAGGACTATGGCTACACCTTC.

The chain combines TRBV6-5 with TRBJ2-1; a possible D gene is TRBD1 (5 bases). V was clipped by 7 bases and J by 8 bases, with 21 bases between them. This CDR3 is built from 15 residues. CDR1 and CDR2 from the germline V gene are MNHEY and SVGAGI. For the CDR3, the DNA is TGTGCCAGCAAAGGGTTGGCAGAACTACAGGATGAGCAGTTCTTC. It codes for CASKGLAELQDEQFF.

The count of this clone is one. The gene calls are TRBV6-2 or TRBV6-3 and TRBJ2-5, with 7 bases that match TRBD2. Germline assignment: CDR1 MNHEY and CDR2 SVGEGT. J gave up 1 base and V 2 bases, and 1 base lay outside the gene matches. The CDR3 consists of 14 residues. The CDR3 sequence: CASSYGGVQETQYF. CDR3 DNA: TGTGCCAGCAGTTACGGGGGGGTCCAAGAGACCCAGTACTTC.

The chain is built from TRBV18 and TRBJ2-5, with D unclear. V lost 2 bases and J 4 bases, leaving 11 bases between the germline ends. The CDR3 totals 14 residues. Germline CDR1 reads KGHSH; CDR2 reads LQKENI. CDR3 coding DNA: TGTGCCAGCTCACCAGAAACTTGGGGAGAGACCCAGTACTTC. This gives the protein CASSPETWGETQYF.

The chain carries TRBV5-1 and TRBJ1-1, with 9 nucleotides matching TRBD1. Germline values: CDR1 SGHRS, CDR2 YFSETQ. V lost 4 bases to trimming and J lost 8 bases; unmatched junction nucleotides: 9. This CDR3 has 14 amino acids. The CDR3 reads CASSAGTGRGEAFF. CDR3 in DNA: TGCGCCAGCAGCGCAGGGACAGGGAGGGGAGAAGCTTTCTTT.

The CDR3 DNA reads as TGTGCCAGTAGTAGAGGGCTGGGGGACCAGTACTTC. Protein: CASSRGLGDQYF. V and J are TRBV19 and TRBJ2-5; D may be TRBD1 or TRBD2 (5 bases each). Looked up from germline, CDR1 is LNHDA and CDR2 is SQIVND (reference sequence). V was cut by 4 bases and J by 10 bases, with 13 bases left in between. The CDR3 runs to 12 residues. The full variable domain, completed using reference TRBV19 and TRBJ2-5, is DGGITQSPKYLFRKEGQNVTLSCEQNLNHDAMYWYRQDPGQGLRLIYYSQIVNDFQKGDIAEGYSVSREKKESFPLTVTSAQKNPTAFYLCASSRGLGDQYFGPGTRLLVL.

The chain has TRBV7-6 and TRBJ2-2, with D possibly being TRBD1 or TRBD2 (7 bases each). This CDR3 has 16 amino acids. Germline CDR1 reads SGHVS; CDR2 reads FNYEAQ. Trimming removed 4 bases from V and 5 bases from J, with 17 bases in between. The CDR3 loop is CASSWIDREGTGELFF. The DNA for the CDR3 is TGTGCCAGCAGCTGGATTGACAGGGAGGGGACCGGGGAGCTGTTTTTT.

The chain uses TRBV12-3 or TRBV12-4 and TRBJ1-5; D remains unclear. V was shortened by 6 bases and J by 0 bases, with 3 bases between the two germline ends. There are 12 residues in the CDR3. The DNA of the CDR3 is TGTGCCAGCAGATATAGCAATCAGCCCCAGCATTTT. Amino acids: CASRYSNQPQHF.

The chain combines TRBV6-5 with TRBJ1-4; D is ambiguous. The CDR3 consists of 14 residues. Per the germline V gene, CDR1 is MNHEY and CDR2 is SVGAGI. Trimming removed 2 bases from V and 4 bases from J, with 8 bases in between. CDR3 region: CASSYTGFNEKLFF. The CDR3 DNA reads as TGTGCCAGCAGTTACACGGGTTTTAATGAAAAACTGTTTTTT.

The chain carries TRBV28 and TRBJ1-2; D is undetermined. Germline V CDR1 and CDR2: MDHEN, SYDVKM. The ends were cut back, 4 bases at V and 8 bases at J, with 17 bases in the middle. The CDR3 length is 14 residues. The CDR3 here is CASSSEWEGRGYTF. The DNA of the CDR3 is TGTGCCAGCAGTTCCGAATGGGAGGGTCGGGGCTACACCTTC.